The 7 T cell receptor beta chains listed next were all sequenced from one sample in a study of blood T cell repertoires in COVID-19. Profiling relied on immunoSEQ multiplex PCR, and the TCRdb table lists in-frame clones only, not all of them. The sample includes some 170,000 clones, roughly 88% of them seen just once. The material sequenced was PBMCs or T cells enriched from blood (not recorded which). These receptors originate from a man aged 50-59 years who had recovered from COVID-19.

The chain combines TRBV5-4 with TRBJ2-1; 13 positions match TRBD2. CDR3 length equals 16 residues. Trimming at V came to 4 bases and at J to 7 bases, leaving 8 bases not matched to a gene. The germline CDR1 and CDR2 sequences are SGHNT and YYREEE (reference sequence). The CDR3 DNA is TGTGCCAGCAGCCCCACGACTAGCGGGGGGAGGAATGAGCAGTTCTTC. This encodes CASSPTTSGGRNEQFF.

This clone was recorded only once. This rearrangement joins TRBV27 to TRBJ1-6; tentative D call: TRBD1 (5 bases). The germline gives CDR1 MNHEY, CDR2 SMNVEV (reference sequence). The V end was cut by 3 bases, the J end by 0 bases, with 9 bases between. This CDR3 has 16 amino acids. The CDR3 coding sequence is TGTGCCAGCAGTTTTGTCCAGGGCTCCTATAATTCACCCCTCCACTTT. It encodes CASSFVQGSYNSPLHF.

The chain employs TRBV7-9 and TRBJ1-2, with TRBD1 matching 7 bases. The CDR3 contains 13 residues. Germline V CDR1 and CDR2: SEHNR, FQNEAQ (reference sequence). Losses at the gene ends were 5 bases for V and 3 bases for J; bases not matched to a gene: 3. CDR3 region: CASSPGTDYGYTF. In DNA, the CDR3 is TGTGCCAGCAGCCCAGGGACAGACTATGGCTACACCTTC. Supplemented by reference TRBV7-9 and TRBJ1-2, the full variable domain reads DTGVSQNPRHKITKRGQNVTFRCDPISEHNRLYWYRQTLGQGPEFLTYFQNEAQLEKSRLLSDRFSAERPKGSFSTLEIQRTEQGDSAMYLCASSPGTDYGYTFGSGTRLTVV.

The J gene is TRBJ2-1, the V gene TRBV4-1; D call uncertain. From germline, CDR1 is MGHRA and CDR2 YSYEKL. Trimming removed 7 bases from V and 0 bases from J, with 22 bases in between. The CDR3 extends over 18 amino acids. CDR3: CASIATPTAVASYNEQFF. The CDR3 nucleotides are TGCGCCAGCATCGCGACGCCCACGGCGGTCGCCTCCTACAATGAGCAGTTCTTC.

The rearrangement joins TRBV5-1 to TRBJ1-2; perhaps TRBD1 as D (5 bases). V was trimmed by 3 bases and J by 4 bases, leaving 10 bases between them. This CDR3 is built from 13 residues. Looked up from germline, CDR1 is SGHRS and CDR2 is YFSETQ. This CDR3 reads CASSSDTFYGYTF. The CDR3 bases are TGCGCCAGCAGCTCGGACACTTTCTATGGCTACACCTTC.

The chain employs TRBV3-1 (or the pseudogene TRBV3-2) and TRBJ1-6; D ambiguous. The CDR3 length is 16 residues. Germline-derived CDR1 and CDR2 are LGHDT and YNNKEL (reference sequence). Deletions cut 0 bases from V and 0 bases from J, with 6 bases between. The CDR3 DNA follows: TGTGCCAGCAGCCAAGAGCTGAGCTCCTATAATTCACCCCTCCACTTT. Translating it yields CASSQELSSYNSPLHF.

This chain links TRBV3-1 (or the pseudogene TRBV3-2) with TRBJ1-6, with 7 bases identical to TRBD1. This CDR3 has 14 amino acids. Looked up from germline, CDR1 is LGHDT and CDR2 is YNNKEL (reference sequence). The junction had 3 bases not matched to a gene; V was cut back by 3 bases and J by 7 bases. The CDR3 region has the DNA TGTGCCAGCAGCCATCAGGGGGAGAATTCACCCCTCCACTTT. This sequence encodes CASSHQGENSPLHF.